This TCR beta chain was identified during a study of graft-versus-host responses after intestinal transplantation. The wider study: Uniformly, recipients were administered anti-thymocyte globulin induction with subsequent tacrolimus and steroids for around three years.

Clones were sequenced by immunoSEQ multiplex PCR, and TCRdb holds only the in-frame ones, with some missing. The sample shows some 150,000 clones, 92% of them seen only once. Deletions cut 0 bases from V and 3 bases from J, with 6 bases between. The CDR3 extends over 13 amino acids. Germline V CDR1 and CDR2: KGHSH, LQKENI. Concerning this clone itself: Antigen unknown.

Broader study findings: Patients who carried graft-donor T cell macrochimerism also had high graft-versus-host to host-versus-graft clonal ratios in their allografts.

This clonotype was obtained from a human donor who received an intestinal transplant. This chain links TRBV18 with TRBJ2-7; D is ambiguous. The source material was unstimulated CD4+ T cells sorted from spleen or lymph node cells, sampled before intestinal transplant. Written as DNA, the CDR3 is TGTGCCAGCTCACCACCGGCGCGCTACGAGCAGTACTTC. Its protein product is CASSPPARYEQYF.